One T cell receptor (beta chain) is described in this entry. Its antigen is still unknown. Base quality data are lacking; no much larger clone is found one base away. The library was produced with the immunoSEQ multiplex PCR assay. Each sample had 80,000 to 100,000 TCR templates assayed by the deep sequencing platform. Genomic DNA extracted from sorted T cells was used for TCRbeta CDR3 sequencing. The authors' analysis ran thus. The R programming language was used for clonal analysis of TCRbeta CDR3 data. Unstimulated samples were compared with post-reaction CFSE-low samples to define alloreactive CD4+ and CD8+ clones. Alloreactive CD4+ clones were assigned to regulatory or non-regulatory origin by matching sequences to sorted unstimulated Treg and non-Treg repertoires. Not all clones reach the TCRdb copy of this immuneACCESS table, which keeps in-frame sequences only. Checked studies attribute under half of the gap to unresolved V genes and leave the rest unexplained. V and J calls and clone size follow that table, whereas D and trimming were derived from the DNA. In this sample the table shows 80,000 to 130,000 clones, 90% to 95% of which occur a single time. The ten largest clones add up to roughly 0.6% of the sample.

The data belong to a study of siplizumab effects on memory and regulatory T cells (dated by TCRdb to the late 2010s). For the study in its entirety: The effect of the anti-CD2 antibody siplizumab on alloreactive T-cell subsets was examined in allogeneic mixed lymphocyte reactions constructed from human PBMCs. Summary of the overall study and its limitations: In reactions with siplizumab, an average of about 69% of mappable alloreactive CD4+ clones were Treg-derived, compared with 25% to 30% in control reactions. Whether proliferating Tregs from siplizumab cultures actually had suppressive function was not functionally confirmed. Unstimulated naive T cells appeared more diverse than memory T cells, and naive cells seemed to contribute substantially to the alloresponse. The cumulative frequency of alloreactive sequences that could be traced back to unstimulated CD4+ memory T cells was significantly reduced by siplizumab. Roughly 75-97% of proliferating CD4+ or CD8+ clones could not be assigned a naive or memory phenotype. Because sequences at frequencies below about 10^-5 were poorly captured, only a minor fraction of alloreactive clones could be mapped back to unstimulated subsets.

TCRbeta CDR3 sequencing was performed on sorted unstimulated T cells and on proliferating T cells recovered from mixed lymphocyte reactions. Fresh whole blood from ten to eleven HLA-typed healthy donors served as the source for isolating PBMCs. To map where alloreactive clones came from, CD4+ regulatory T cells in the unstimulated state were FACS-sorted. Counted from cysteine to phenylalanine, this CDR3 has 14 amino acids. Only the CDR3 DNA is retained, 42 bases long and in frame from the first base. V was cut back by 5 bases and J by 2 bases, leaving a gap of 13 bases between them. CDR1 MNHNY and CDR2 SVGAGI were looked up in the germline V gene (reference sequence).

This receptor chain uses TRBV6-6 and TRBJ2-7, with TRBD1 tentatively as D gene (5 bases match). The clonotype was recovered from a human donor in good health. The sample comprised Tregs sorted from blood. CDR3 reads: CASSDGHATYEQYF. The base sequence is TGTGCCAGCAGTGACGGACACGCGACCTACGAGCAGTACTTC.